This T cell receptor (beta chain) was recorded in a study of blood T cell repertoires in COVID-19. With 5 bases clipped from V and 4 bases from J, the junction kept 0 bases outside the gene matches. This CDR3 comprises 14 residues. The germline CDR1 and CDR2 sequences are LNHDA and SQIVND (reference sequence). Assay: immunoSEQ multiplex PCR; the TCRdb copy retains only in-frame clones and omits some. The table lists 70,000 or so clones, 83% of them singletons. This chain connects TRBV19 to TRBJ2-3; 13 positions agree with TRBD2. Sequenced: peripheral blood. The TCR sequence derives from an older woman with acute or convalescent COVID-19. The CDR3 DNA reads TGTGCCAGTAGTGGGACTAGCGGGGCAGATACGCAGTATTTT. This sequence encodes CASSGTSGADTQYF. Full variable domain (remainder filled in from reference TRBV19 and TRBJ2-3): DGGITQSPKYLFRKEGQNVTLSCEQNLNHDAMYWYRQDPGQGLRLIYYSQIVNDFQKGDIAEGYSVSREKKESFPLTVTSAQKNPTAFYLCASSGTSGADTQYFGPGTRLTVL.